The 2 T cell receptor beta chains presented below share a single source sample, sequenced in a study of cytomegalovirus exposure and HLA in healthy donors. The PCR had 60 Vbeta and 13 Jbeta primers. Profiled with immunoSEQ multiplex PCR; TCRdb holds only in-frame clones, not every one. The table records 80,000 or so clones, 70% to 85% of them present only once. Sequenced input: PBMCs. All receptors derive from a woman aged 40 to 49 in good health and CMV-seronegative.

As for this clone: A read error may account for a junction end that differs from germline. This chain uses TRBV5-6 with TRBJ2-5; weak D call: TRBD2 (5 bases). Germline V lookup: CDR1 SGHDT, CDR2 YYEEEE. This CDR3 contains 14 residues. The DNA for the CDR3 is TGTGCCAGCAGTTTGGGATCCCGAGGGGAGACCCAGTACTTC. Amino acids: CASSLGSRGETQYF.

J is TRBJ2-5 and V is TRBV9; D is unresolved. Per the germline V gene, CDR1 is SGDLS and CDR2 is YYNGEE. This CDR3 has 14 amino acids. V dropped 0 bases and J dropped 4 bases, with 10 bases sitting between them. The CDR3 sequence: CASSVAESPETQYF. The DNA for the CDR3 is TGTGCCAGCAGCGTAGCGGAGTCTCCAGAGACCCAGTACTTC.